This TCR beta chain is from a study of OX40 agonist ivuxolimab in advanced cancers. In the study overall: Those enrolled were roughly 85% male, with a mean age of around 55 years and ages from about 20 to 79.

Sequenced by immunoSEQ multiplex PCR; TCRdb stores in-frame clones only, minus some. Counted here are 70,000 or so clones, 80% to 90% occurring once; the ten biggest clones make up approximately 0.94%. Blood specimens came from baseline, cycle 4 day 1, and cycle 7 day 1. This sequence was found in an adult with an advanced solid tumor such as melanoma, head and neck, liver or kidney cancer. The specimen was CD4+ or CD8+ T cells sorted from blood, collected in a trial of the OX40 agonist ivuxolimab.

CDR3 residues: CASSGGTGVMVRNEKLFF. The CDR3 DNA sequence: TGTGCCAGCAGTGGAGGGACAGGGGTAATGGTTCGGAATGAAAAACTGTTTTTT. This rearrangement joins TRBV6-1 to TRBJ1-4; 10 bases are a match to TRBD1. Trimming removed 4 bases from V and 5 bases from J; junction bases left unmatched: 13. The CDR3 runs to 18 residues. Looked up from germline, CDR1 is MNHNS and CDR2 is SASEGT.